This TCR beta chain was sequenced in a study of identifying expanded T cells in peripheral blood. The study, taken as a whole, reports: Across healthy donors, higher total template counts meant significantly greater two-week count variance. About 1.3 clones differed between technical replicates, versus about 17 and 20 over time.

Collection occurred without any documented infections or immune events in donors. In regard to this clone: Its antigen is undetermined.

The V gene lost 1 base and the J gene lost 7 bases, with 14 bases spanning the gap. Looked up from germline, CDR1 is KGHSH and CDR2 is LQKENI. The CDR3 contains 15 residues. Some clones are missing from TCRdb's copy, which holds only in-frame ones; the method was immunoSEQ multiplex PCR. The data contain around 75,000 clones, roughly 90% of them singletons. Material for sequencing was blood. The chain links TRBV18 to TRBJ2-1; either TRBD1 or TRBD2 may fit D (5 bases each). The clonotype comes from a person between 18 and 70 years old in good health. The CDR3 is CASSPRRGLENEQFF. Here the CDR3 DNA reads TGTGCCAGCTCACCACGACGGGGCTTGGAGAATGAGCAGTTCTTC.